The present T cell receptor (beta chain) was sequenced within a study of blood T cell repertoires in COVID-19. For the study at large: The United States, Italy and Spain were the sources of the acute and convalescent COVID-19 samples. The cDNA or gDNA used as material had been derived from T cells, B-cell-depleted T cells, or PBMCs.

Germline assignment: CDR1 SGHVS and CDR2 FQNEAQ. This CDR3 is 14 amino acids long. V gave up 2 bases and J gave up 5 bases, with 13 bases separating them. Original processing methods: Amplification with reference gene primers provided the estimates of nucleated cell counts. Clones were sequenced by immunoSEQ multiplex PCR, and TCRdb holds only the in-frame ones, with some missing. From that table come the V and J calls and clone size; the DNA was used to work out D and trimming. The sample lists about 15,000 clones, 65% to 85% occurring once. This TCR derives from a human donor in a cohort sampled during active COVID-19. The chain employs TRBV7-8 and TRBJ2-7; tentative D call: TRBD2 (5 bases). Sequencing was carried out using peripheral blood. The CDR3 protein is CASSLRENRDEQYF. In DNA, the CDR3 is TGTGCCAGCAGCTTAAGGGAGAACCGGGACGAGCAGTACTTC. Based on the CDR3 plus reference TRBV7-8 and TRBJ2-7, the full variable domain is GAGVSQSPRYKVAKRGQDVALRCDPISGHVSLFWYQQALGQGPEFLTYFQNEAQLDKSGLPSDRFFAERPEGSVSTLKIQRTQQEDSAVYLCASSLRENRDEQYFGPGTRLTVT.